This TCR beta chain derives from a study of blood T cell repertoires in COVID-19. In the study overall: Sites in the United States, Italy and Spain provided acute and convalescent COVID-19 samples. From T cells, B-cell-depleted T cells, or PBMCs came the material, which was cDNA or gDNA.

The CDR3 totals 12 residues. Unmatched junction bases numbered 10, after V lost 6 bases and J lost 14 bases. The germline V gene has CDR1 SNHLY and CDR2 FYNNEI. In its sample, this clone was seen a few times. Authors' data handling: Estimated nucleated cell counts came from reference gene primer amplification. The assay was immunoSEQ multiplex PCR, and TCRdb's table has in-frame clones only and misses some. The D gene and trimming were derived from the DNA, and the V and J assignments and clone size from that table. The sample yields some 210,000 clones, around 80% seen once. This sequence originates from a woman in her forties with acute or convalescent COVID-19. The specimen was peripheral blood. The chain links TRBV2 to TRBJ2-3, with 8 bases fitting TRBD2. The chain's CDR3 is CASSSPRGGVYF. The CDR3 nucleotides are TGTGCCAGCAGCTCTCCCCGGGGGGGAGTGTATTTT.